This T cell receptor beta chain was recovered during a study of blood T cell repertoires in COVID-19. Generated by immunoSEQ multiplex PCR, the TCRdb table keeps only in-frame clones and is missing some. The table has 70,000 or so clones, 90% seen once. The germline V and J ends were trimmed by 2 bases and 5 bases, with 13 bases remaining between them. Per the germline V gene, CDR1 is SGHKS and CDR2 is YYEKEE (reference sequence). This CDR3 comprises 15 residues. The receptor was derived from a man between 45 and 60 years old with acute or convalescent COVID-19. The chain uses TRBV5-5 and TRBJ2-2, with a weak D call TRBD1 (5 bases). Specimen: peripheral blood. In DNA, the CDR3 is TGTGCCAGCAGCTTCGGGCAGGGATTTACCGGGGAGCTGTTTTTT. It codes for CASSFGQGFTGELFF.